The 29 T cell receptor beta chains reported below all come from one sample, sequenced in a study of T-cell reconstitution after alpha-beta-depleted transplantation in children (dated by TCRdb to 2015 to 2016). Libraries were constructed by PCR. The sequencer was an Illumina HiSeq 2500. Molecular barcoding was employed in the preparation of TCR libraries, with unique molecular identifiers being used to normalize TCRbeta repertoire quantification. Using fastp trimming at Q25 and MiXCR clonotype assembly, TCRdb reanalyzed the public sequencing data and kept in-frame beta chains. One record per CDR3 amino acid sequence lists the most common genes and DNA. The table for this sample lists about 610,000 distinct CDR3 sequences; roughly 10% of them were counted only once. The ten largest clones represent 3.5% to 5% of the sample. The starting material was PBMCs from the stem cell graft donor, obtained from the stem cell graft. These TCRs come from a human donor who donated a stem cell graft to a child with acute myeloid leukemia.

The CDR3 loop is CASSFPRVPYEQYF. The DNA for the CDR3 is TGCGCCAGCAGCTTTCCCCGGGTCCCCTACGAGCAGTACTTC. V gene TRBV5-1 combines with J gene TRBJ2-7; no clear D. The V gene's germline CDR1 is SGHRS and CDR2 YFSETQ. This CDR3 is 14 amino acids long. Trimming cost V 2 bases and J 2 bases, with 11 bases left between them.

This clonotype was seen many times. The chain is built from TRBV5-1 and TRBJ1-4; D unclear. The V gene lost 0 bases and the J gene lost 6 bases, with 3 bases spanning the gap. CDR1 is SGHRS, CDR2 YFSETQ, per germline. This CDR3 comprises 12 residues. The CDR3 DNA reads TGCGCCAGCAGCTTGGACGATGAAAAACTGTTTTTT. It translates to CASSLDDEKLFF.

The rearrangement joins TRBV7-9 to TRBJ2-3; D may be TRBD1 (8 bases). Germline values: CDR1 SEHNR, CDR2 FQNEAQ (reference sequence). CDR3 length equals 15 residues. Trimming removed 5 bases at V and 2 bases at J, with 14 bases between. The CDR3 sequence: CASSRGDRNTDTQYF. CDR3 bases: TGTGCCAGCAGCCGGGGGGACAGGAACACAGATACGCAGTATTTT.

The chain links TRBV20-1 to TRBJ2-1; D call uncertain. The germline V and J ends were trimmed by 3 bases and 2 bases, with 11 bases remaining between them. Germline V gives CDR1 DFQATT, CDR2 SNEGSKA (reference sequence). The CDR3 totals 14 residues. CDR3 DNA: TGCAGTGCTAGTCGTGGCGCCCCCTACAATGAGCAGTTCTTC. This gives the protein CSASRGAPYNEQFF.

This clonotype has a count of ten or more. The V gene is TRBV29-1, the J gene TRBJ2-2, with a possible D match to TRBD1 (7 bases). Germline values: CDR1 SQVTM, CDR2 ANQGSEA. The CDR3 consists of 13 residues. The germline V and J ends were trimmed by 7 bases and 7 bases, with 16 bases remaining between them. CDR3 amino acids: CSAGGTARGELFF. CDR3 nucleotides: TGCAGCGCTGGGGGGACAGCACGCGGGGAGCTGTTTTTT.

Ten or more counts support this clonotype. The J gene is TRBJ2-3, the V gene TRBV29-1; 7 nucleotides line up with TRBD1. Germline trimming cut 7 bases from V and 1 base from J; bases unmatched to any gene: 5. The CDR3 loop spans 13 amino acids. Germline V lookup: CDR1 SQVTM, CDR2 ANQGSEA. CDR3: CSGDQGGTDTQYF. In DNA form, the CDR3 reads TGCAGCGGAGACCAGGGGGGCACAGATACGCAGTATTTT.

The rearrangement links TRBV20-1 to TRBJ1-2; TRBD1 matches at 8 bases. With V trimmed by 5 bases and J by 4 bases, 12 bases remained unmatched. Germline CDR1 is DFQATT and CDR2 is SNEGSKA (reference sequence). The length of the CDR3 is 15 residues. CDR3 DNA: TGCAGTGCTCCCCAACTGACAGGGGATCGCTATGGCTACACCTTC. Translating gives CSAPQLTGDRYGYTF.

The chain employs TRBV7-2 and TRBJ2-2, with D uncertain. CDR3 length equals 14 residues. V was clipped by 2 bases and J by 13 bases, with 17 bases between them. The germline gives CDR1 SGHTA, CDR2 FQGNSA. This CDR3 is CASSLSRSAAALFF. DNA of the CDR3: TGTGCCAGCAGCTTAAGCCGCTCTGCCGCGGCGCTGTTTTTT.

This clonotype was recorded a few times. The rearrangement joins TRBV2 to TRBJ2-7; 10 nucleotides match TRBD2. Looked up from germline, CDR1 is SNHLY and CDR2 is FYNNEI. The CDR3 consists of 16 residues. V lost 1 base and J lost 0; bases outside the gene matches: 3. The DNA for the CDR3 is TGTGCCAGCAGTGAAGAACTAGCGGGGCTCTCCTACGAGCAGTACTTC. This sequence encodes CASSEELAGLSYEQYF. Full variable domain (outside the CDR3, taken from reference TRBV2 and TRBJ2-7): EPEVTQTPSHQVTQMGQEVILRCVPISNHLYFYWYRQILGQKVEFLVSFYNNEISEKSEIFDDQFSVERPDGSNFTLKIRSTKLEDSAMYFCASSEELAGLSYEQYFGPGTRLTVT.

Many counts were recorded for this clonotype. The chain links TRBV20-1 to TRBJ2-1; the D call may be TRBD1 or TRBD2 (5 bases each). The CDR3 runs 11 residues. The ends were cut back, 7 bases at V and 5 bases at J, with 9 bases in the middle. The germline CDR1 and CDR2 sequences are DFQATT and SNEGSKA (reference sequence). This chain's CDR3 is CSEGRNNEQFF. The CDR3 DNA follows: TGCAGTGAGGGACGCAACAATGAGCAGTTCTTC.

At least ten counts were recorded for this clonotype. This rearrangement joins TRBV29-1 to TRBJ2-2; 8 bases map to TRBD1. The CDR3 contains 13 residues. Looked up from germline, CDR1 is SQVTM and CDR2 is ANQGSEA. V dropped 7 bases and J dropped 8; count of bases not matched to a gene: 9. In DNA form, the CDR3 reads TGCAGCGCCACTTGGACAGGGCTAGGGGAGCTGTTTTTT. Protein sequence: CSATWTGLGELFF.

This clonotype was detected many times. The CDR3 DNA is TGTGCCAGCAGTCCAGGGGTTGGCAGAGCGAACACTGAAGCTTTCTTT. Amino acids: CASSPGVGRANTEAFF. The chain has TRBV12-3 or TRBV12-4 and TRBJ1-1, with D tentatively TRBD1 (6 bases). Trimming took off 5 bases at V and 1 base at J, with 17 bases between the two ends. The length of the CDR3 is 16 residues.

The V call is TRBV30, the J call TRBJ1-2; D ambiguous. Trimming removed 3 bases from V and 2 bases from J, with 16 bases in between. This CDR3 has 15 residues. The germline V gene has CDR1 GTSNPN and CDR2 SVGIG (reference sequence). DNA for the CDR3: TGTGCCTGGAGGTCGCCGGGCGGACCAAACTATGGCTACACCTTC. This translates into CAWRSPGGPNYGYTF.

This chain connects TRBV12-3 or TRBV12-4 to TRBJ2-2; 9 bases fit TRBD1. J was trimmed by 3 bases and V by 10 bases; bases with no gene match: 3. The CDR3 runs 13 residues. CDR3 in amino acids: CANRTGDTGELFF. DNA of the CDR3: TGTGCCAACAGGACAGGGGACACCGGGGAGCTGTTTTTT.

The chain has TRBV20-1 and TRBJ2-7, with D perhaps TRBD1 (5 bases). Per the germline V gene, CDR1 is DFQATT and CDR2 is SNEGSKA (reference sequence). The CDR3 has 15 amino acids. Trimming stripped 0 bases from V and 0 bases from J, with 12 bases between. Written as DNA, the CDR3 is TGCAGTGCTAGAGATATAACACAGGCCTCCTACGAGCAGTACTTC. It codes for CSARDITQASYEQYF.

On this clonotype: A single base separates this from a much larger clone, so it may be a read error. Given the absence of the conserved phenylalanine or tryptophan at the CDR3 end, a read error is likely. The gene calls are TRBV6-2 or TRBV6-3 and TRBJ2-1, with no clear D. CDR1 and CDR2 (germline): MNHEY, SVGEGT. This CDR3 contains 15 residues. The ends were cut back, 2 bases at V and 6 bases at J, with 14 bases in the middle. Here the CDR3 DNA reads TGTGCCAGCAGTTACCGGAAAACTGGGGTCAATGAGCAGTTCTAC. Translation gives CASSYRKTGVNEQFY.

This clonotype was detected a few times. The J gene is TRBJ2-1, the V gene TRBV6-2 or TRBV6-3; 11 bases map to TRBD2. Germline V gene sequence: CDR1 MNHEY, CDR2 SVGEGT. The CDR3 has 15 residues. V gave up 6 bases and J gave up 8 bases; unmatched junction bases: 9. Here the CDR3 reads CASSGRTSGSDEQFF. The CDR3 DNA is TGTGCCAGCAGCGGCCGCACTAGCGGGAGCGATGAGCAGTTCTTC.

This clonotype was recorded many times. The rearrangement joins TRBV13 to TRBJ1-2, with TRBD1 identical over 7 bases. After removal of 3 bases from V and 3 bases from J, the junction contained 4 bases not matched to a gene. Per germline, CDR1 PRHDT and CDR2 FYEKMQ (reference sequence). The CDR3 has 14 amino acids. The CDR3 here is CASSLGRGDYGYTF. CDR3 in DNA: TGTGCCAGCAGCTTGGGCAGGGGGGACTATGGCTACACCTTC.

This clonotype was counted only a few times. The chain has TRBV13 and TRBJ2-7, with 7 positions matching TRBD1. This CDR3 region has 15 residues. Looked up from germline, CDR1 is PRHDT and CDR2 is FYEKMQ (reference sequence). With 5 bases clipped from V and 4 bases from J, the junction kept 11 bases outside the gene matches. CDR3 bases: TGTGCCAGCAGCCCGAATGGGGACAGATTTTACGAGCAGTACTTC. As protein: CASSPNGDRFYEQYF.

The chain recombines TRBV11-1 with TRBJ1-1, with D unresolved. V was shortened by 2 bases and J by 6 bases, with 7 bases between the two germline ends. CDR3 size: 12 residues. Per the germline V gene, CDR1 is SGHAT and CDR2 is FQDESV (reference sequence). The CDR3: CASSLLSSEAFF. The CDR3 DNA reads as TGTGCCAGCAGCTTACTATCTTCTGAAGCTTTCTTT.

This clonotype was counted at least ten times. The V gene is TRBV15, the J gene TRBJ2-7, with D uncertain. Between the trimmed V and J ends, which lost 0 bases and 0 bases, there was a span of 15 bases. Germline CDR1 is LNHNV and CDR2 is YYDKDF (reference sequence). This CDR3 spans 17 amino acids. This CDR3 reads CATSRDLTGTVSYEQYF. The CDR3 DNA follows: TGTGCCACCAGCAGAGATCTGACGGGTACCGTCTCCTACGAGCAGTACTTC. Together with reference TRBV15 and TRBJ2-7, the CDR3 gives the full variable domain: DAMVIQNPRYQVTQFGKPVTLSCSQTLNHNVMYWYQQKSSQAPKLLFHYYDKDFNNEADTPDNFQSRRPNTSFCFLDIRSPGLGDTAMYLCATSRDLTGTVSYEQYFGPGTRLTVT.

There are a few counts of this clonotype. The CDR3: CAIRIADYSYNEQFF. CDR3 bases: TGTGCCATCAGGATAGCGGACTACTCCTACAATGAGCAGTTCTTC. V and J are TRBV10-3 and TRBJ2-1, with D maybe TRBD2 (6 bases). This CDR3 contains 15 residues. The germline V and J ends were trimmed by 6 bases and 0 bases, with 12 bases remaining between them. The germline V gene has CDR1 ENHRY and CDR2 SYGVKD.

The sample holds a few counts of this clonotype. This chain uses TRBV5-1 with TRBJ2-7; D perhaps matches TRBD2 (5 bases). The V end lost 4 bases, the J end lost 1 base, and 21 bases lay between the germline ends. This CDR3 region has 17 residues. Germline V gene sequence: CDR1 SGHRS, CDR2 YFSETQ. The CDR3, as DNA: TGCGCCAGCAGCCCACTCTCGGGCCCGACGGGATCCTACGAGCAGTACTTC. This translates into CASSPLSGPTGSYEQYF. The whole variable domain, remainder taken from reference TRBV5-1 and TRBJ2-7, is KAGVTQTPRYLIKTRGQQVTLSCSPISGHRSVSWYQQTPGQGLQFLFEYFSETQRNKGNFPGRFSGRQFSNSRSEMNVSTLELGDSALYLCASSPLSGPTGSYEQYFGPGTRLTVT.

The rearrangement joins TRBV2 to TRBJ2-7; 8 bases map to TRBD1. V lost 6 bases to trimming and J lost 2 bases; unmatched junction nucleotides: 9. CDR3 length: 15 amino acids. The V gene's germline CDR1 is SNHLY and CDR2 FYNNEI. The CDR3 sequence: CASSADGQGAYEQYF. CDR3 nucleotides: TGTGCCAGCAGCGCCGATGGACAGGGCGCCTACGAGCAGTACTTC.

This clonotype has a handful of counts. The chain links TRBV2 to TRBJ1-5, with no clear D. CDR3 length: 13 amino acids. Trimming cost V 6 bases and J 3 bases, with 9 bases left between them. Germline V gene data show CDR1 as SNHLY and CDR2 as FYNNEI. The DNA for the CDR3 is TGTGCCAGCAGGGTACAGAACAATCAGCCCCAGCATTTT. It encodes CASRVQNNQPQHF.

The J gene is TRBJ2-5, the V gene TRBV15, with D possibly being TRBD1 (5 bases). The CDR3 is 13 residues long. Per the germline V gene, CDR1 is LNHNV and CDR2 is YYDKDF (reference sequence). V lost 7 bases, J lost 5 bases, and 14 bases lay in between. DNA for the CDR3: TGTGCCACCACCTCCCAGGGCTCGGAGACCCAGTACTTC. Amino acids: CATTSQGSETQYF. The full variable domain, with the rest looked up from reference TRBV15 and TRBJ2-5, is DAMVIQNPRYQVTQFGKPVTLSCSQTLNHNVMYWYQQKSSQAPKLLFHYYDKDFNNEADTPDNFQSRRPNTSFCFLDIRSPGLGDTAMYLCATTSQGSETQYFGPGTRLLVL.

CDR3 sequence reads: CSVALQGSTSGTGELFF. The CDR3 coding sequence is TGCAGCGTTGCCCTACAGGGGTCGACTAGCGGGACCGGGGAGCTGTTTTTT. This chain uses TRBV29-1 with TRBJ2-2; 10 nucleotides match TRBD2. From germline, CDR1 is SQVTM and CDR2 ANQGSEA. J was trimmed by 5 bases and V by 4 bases; bases with no gene match: 13. CDR3 length equals 17 residues.

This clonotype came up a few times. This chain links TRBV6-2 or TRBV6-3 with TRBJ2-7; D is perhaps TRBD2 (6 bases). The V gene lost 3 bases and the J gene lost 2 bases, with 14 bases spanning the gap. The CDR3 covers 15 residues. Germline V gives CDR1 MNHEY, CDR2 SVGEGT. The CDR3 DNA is TGTGCCAGCAGTTATAACTCCGGGAGCGCCTACGAGCAGTACTTC. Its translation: CASSYNSGSAYEQYF.

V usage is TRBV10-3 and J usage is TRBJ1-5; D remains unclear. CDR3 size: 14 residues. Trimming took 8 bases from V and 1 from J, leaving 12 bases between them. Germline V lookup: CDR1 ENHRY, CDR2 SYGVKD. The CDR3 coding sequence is TGTGCCATCGAGGAGGGAGCGAGCAATCAGCCCCAGCATTTT. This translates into CAIEEGASNQPQHF.